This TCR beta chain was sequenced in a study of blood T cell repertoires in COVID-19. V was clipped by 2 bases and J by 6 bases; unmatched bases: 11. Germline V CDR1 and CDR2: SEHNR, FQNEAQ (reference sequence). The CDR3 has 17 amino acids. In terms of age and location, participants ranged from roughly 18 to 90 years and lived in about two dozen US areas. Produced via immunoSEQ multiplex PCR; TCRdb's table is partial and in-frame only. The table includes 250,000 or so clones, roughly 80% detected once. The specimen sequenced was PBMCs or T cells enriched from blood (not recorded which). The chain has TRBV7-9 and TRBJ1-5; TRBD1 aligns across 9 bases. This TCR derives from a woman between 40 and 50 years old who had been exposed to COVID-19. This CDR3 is CASSLTTGTGRSQPQHF. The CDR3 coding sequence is TGTGCCAGCAGCTTAACTACCGGGACAGGGCGCTCTCAGCCCCAGCATTTT.